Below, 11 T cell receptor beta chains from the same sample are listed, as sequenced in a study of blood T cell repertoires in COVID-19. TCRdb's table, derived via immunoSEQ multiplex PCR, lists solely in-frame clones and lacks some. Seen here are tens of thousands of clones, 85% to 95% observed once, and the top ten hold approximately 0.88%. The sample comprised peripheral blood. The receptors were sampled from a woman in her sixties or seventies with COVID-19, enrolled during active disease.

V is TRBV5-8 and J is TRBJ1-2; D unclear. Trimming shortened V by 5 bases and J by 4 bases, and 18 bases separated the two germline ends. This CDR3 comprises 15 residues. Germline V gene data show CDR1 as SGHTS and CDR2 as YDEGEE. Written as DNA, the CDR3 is TGTGCCAGCAGGACGTGGGCAGGAAACGGCTATGGCTACACCTTC. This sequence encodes CASRTWAGNGYGYTF.

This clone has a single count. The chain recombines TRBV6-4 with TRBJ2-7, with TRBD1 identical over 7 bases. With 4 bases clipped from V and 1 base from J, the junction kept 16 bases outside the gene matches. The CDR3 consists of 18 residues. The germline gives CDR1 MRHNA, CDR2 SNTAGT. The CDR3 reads CASSARQGRLGRSYEQYF. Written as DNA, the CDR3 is TGTGCCAGCAGTGCTAGACAGGGTCGGCTGGGTCGGTCCTACGAGCAGTACTTC.

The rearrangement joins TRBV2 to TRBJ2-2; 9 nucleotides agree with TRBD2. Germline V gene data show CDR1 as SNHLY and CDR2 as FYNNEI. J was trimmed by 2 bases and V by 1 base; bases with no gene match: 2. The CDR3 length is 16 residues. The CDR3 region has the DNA TGTGCCAGCAGTGAAGTACTAGCGGGCAACACCGGGGAGCTGTTTTTT. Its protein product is CASSEVLAGNTGELFF.

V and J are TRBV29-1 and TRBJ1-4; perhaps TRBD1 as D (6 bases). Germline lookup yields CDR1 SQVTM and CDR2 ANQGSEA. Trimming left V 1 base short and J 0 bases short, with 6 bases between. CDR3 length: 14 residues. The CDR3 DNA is TGCAGCGTTGAAGGACAGGCAACTAATGAAAAACTGTTTTTT. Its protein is CSVEGQATNEKLFF.

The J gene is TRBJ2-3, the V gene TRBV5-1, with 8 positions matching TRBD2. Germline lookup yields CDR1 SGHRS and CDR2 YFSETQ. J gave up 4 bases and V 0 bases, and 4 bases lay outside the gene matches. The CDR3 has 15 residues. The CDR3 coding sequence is TGCGCCAGCAGCTTGGGGGACGGGAGGGCAGATACGCAGTATTTT. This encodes CASSLGDGRADTQYF.

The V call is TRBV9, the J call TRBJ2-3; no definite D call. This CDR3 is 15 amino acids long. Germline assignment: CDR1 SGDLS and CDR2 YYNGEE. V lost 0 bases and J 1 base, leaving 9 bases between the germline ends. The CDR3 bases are TGTGCCAGCAGCGTAGACGCTGGAGGCACAGATACGCAGTATTTT. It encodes CASSVDAGGTDTQYF.

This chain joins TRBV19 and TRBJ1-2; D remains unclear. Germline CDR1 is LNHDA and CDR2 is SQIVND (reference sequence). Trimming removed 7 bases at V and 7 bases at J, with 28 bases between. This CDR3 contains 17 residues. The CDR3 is CASIPSGGRLYNTGYTF. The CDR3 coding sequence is TGTGCCAGTATCCCCTCGGGAGGGCGGCTCTATAATACTGGCTACACCTTC.

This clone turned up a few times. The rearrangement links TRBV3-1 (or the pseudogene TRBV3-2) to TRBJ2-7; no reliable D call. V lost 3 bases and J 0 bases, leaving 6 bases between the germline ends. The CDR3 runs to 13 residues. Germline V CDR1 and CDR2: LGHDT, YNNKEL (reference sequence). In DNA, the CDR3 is TGTGCCAGCAGCCACGCGTCCTCCTACGAGCAGTACTTC. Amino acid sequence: CASSHASSYEQYF.

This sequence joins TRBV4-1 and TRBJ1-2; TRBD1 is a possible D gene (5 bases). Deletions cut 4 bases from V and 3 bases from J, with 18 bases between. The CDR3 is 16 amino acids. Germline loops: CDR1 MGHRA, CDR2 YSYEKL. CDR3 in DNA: TGCGCCAGCAGCCCCATTCATGCGGGAGGGGACTATGGCTACACCTTC. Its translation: CASSPIHAGGDYGYTF.

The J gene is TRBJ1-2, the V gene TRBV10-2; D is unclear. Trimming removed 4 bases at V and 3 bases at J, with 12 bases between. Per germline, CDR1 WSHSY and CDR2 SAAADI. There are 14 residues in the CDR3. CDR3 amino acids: CASSGLSLDYGYTF. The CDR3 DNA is TGCGCCAGCAGTGGATTAAGCCTGGACTATGGCTACACCTTC.

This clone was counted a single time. The CDR3 sequence: CASRLRTGSSNQPQHF. CDR3 bases: TGTGCCAGCAGGTTACGAACCGGGTCTAGCAATCAGCCCCAGCATTTT. This chain links TRBV2 with TRBJ1-5, with D hard to call. With 6 bases removed from V and 0 bases from J, the gap between germline ends came to 15 bases. There are 16 residues in the CDR3. Per the germline V gene, CDR1 is SNHLY and CDR2 is FYNNEI.